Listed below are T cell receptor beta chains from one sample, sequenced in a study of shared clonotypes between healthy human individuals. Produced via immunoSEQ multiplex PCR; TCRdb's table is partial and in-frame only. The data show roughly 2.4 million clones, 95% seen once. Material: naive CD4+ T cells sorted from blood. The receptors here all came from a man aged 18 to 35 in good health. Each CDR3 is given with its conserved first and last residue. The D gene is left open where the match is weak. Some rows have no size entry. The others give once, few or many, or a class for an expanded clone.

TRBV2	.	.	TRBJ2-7	CASSVRAYEQYF	TGTGCCAGCAGTGTCAGAGCCTACGAGCAGTACTTC
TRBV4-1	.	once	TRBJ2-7	CASSQERESGEQYF	TGCGCCAGCAGCCAAGAAAGGGAGTCGGGCGAGCAGTACTTC
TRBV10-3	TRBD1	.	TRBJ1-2	CAISYGTGNYGYTF	TGTGCCATCAGCTACGGGACAGGGAACTATGGCTACACCTTC
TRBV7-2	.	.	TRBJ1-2	CASSYPPGGQPYGYTF	TGTGCCAGCAGCTATCCCCCGGGGGGGCAGCCCTATGGCTACACCTTC
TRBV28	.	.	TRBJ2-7	CASSLGGEQYF	TGTGCCAGCAGTTTGGGTGGGGAGCAGTACTTC
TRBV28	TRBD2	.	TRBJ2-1	CASSLLLGSGGLLSSYNEQFF	TGTGCCAGCAGTCTCTTACTGGGTAGCGGGGGGCTACTAAGCTCCTACAATGAGCAGTTCTTC
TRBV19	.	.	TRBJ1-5	CASIWGDVCNQPQHF	TGTGCCAGTATTTGGGGGGACGTCTGCAATCAGCCCCAGCATTTT
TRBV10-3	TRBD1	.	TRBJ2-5	CAISEPTGAKETQYF	TGTGCCATCAGTGAGCCGACAGGGGCGAAGGAGACCCAGTACTTC
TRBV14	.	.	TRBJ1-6	CASSQETVGGRYNSPLHF	TGTGCCAGCAGCCAAGAGACCGTCGGAGGGAGGTATAATTCACCCCTCCACTTT
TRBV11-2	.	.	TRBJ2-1	CASSPVENEQFF	TGTGCCAGCAGCCCTGTCGAAAATGAGCAGTTCTTC
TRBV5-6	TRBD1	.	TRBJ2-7	CASSFVNRGNSYEQYF	TGTGCCAGCAGCTTTGTTAACAGGGGGAATTCATACGAGCAGTACTTC
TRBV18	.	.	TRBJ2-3	CASSPPSRGRDTQYF	TGTGCCAGCTCACCCCCCTCTCGCGGCCGAGATACGCAGTATTTT
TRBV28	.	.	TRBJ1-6	CASNLSYSPLHF	TGTGCCAGCAATCTCAGCTACTCACCCCTCCACTTT
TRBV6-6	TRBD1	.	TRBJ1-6	CASSRQGSDSPLHF	TGTGCCAGCAGCCGACAGGGTTCGGATTCACCCCTCCACTTT
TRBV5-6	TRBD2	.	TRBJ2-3	CASSLAGGPRDTQYF	TGTGCCAGCAGCTTGGCGGGAGGGCCAAGAGATACGCAGTATTTT
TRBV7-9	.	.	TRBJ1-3	CASSLFFHTIYF	TGTGCCAGCAGCTTGTTCTTCCACACCATATATTTT
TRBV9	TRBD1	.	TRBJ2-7	CASSVGGTGTYEQYF	TGTGCCAGCAGCGTAGGGGGGACAGGTACCTACGAGCAGTACTTC
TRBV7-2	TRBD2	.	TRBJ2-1	CASSYRGTSGRNEQFF	TGTGCCAGCAGCTATCGGGGGACTAGCGGGAGGAATGAGCAGTTCTTC
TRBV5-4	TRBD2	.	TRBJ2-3	CASSPEERGSTDTQYF	TGTGCCAGCAGCCCTGAGGAGCGGGGGAGCACAGATACGCAGTATTTT
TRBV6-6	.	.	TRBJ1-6	CASSYARSYNSPLHF	TGTGCCAGCAGTTACGCCCGTTCCTATAATTCACCCCTCCACTTT
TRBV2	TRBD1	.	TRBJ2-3	CASSTRDRGLGTQYF	TGTGCCAGCAGTACCCGGGACAGGGGGCTGGGTACGCAGTATTTT
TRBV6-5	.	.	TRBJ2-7	CASSRVAPPYEQYF	TGTGCCAGCAGTCGGGTGGCCCCACCCTACGAGCAGTACTTC
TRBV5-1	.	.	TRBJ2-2	CASSLELAPTGELFF	TGCGCCAGCAGCTTGGAACTAGCTCCCACCGGGGAGCTGTTTTTT
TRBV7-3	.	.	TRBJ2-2	CASSLNQAFTGELFF	TGTGCCAGCAGCTTAAACCAGGCCTTCACCGGGGAGCTGTTTTTT